This T cell receptor (beta chain) was recovered during a study of cytomegalovirus exposure and HLA in healthy donors. For the study at large: An earlier analysis found 95 million to 140 million unique TCR beta sequences from 200 million or so T cells.

13 Jbeta primers and 60 Vbeta primers were used for the PCR. Some clones are missing from TCRdb's copy, which holds only in-frame ones; the method was immunoSEQ multiplex PCR. The data contain 90,000 to 140,000 clones, 80% to 85% of them singletons. This clone was found once. Antigen: not known. Study-wide points: Later analysis identified 15,000 to 20,000 TCR beta sequences associated with HLA alleles, using a false discovery rate threshold of 0.05.

Germline-derived CDR1 and CDR2 are MDHEN and SYDVKM. The CDR3 length is 16 residues. The V gene lost 5 bases and the J gene lost 5 bases, with 21 bases spanning the gap. J is TRBJ1-1 and V is TRBV28; D may be TRBD1 (6 bases). The receptor comes from a man aged 30-40 years in good health and CMV-seropositive. The sequenced material came from PBMCs. CDR3 protein: CASSHPRGGAFTEAFF. CDR3 in DNA: TGTGCCAGCAGTCACCCACGCGGGGGGGCTTTTACTGAAGCTTTCTTT.